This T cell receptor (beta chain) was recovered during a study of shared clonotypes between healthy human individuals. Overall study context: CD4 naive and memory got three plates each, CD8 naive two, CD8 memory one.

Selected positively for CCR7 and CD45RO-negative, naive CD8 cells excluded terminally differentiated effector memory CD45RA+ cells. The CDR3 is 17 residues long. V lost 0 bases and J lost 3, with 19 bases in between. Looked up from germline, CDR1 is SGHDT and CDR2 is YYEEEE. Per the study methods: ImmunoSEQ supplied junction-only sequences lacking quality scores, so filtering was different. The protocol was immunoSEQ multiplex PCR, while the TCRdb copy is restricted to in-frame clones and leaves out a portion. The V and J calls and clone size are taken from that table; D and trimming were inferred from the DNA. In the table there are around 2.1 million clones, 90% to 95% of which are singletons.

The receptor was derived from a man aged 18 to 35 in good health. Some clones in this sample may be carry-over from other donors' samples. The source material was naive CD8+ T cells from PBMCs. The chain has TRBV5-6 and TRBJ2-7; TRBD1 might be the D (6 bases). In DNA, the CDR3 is TGTGCCAGCAGCTTGGTCCCCTTTGGGGGCGAGGGCTACGAGCAGTACTTC. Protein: CASSLVPFGGEGYEQYF.